This TCR beta chain was identified in a study of blood T cell repertoires in COVID-19. About the study: Samples of COVID-19 (acute and convalescent) were obtained from the United States, Italy and Spain. Sources were T cells, B-cell-depleted T cells, or PBMCs; the material itself was cDNA or gDNA.

Per the original methods: The assay estimated nucleated cells by amplifying reference gene primers. Profiling relied on immunoSEQ multiplex PCR, and the TCRdb table lists in-frame clones only, not all of them. The DNA was the basis for D and trimming; V, J and clone size are from that table. The table records hundreds of thousands of clones, 80% to 90% of them present only once. The CDR3 consists of 15 residues. V was pared by 5 bases and J by 9 bases, with 10 bases of the junction left unmatched. Germline assignment: CDR1 SGHTA and CDR2 FQGTGA. This sequence originates from a man aged 40-49 years with acute or convalescent COVID-19. Material for sequencing was peripheral blood. The chain employs TRBV7-3 and TRBJ2-1; 10 nucleotides line up with TRBD2. DNA for the CDR3: TGTGCCAGCAGCCTCGGGCTAGCGGGAGTCGTTGAGCAGTTCTTC. Its translation is CASSLGLAGVVEQFF.